This T cell receptor beta chain was identified in a study of OX40 agonist ivuxolimab in advanced cancers. Study summary: Partial responses occurred in Three dose-escalation patients, one with hepatocellular carcinoma and two with cutaneous melanoma.

Peripheral blood came from all dose cohorts at three timepoints. Generated by immunoSEQ multiplex PCR, the TCRdb table keeps only in-frame clones and is missing some. The profile shows over 85,000 clones, around four fifths of them singletons. The ends were cut back, 4 bases at V and 3 bases at J, with 10 bases in the middle. The CDR3 extends over 14 amino acids. CDR1 and CDR2 (germline): KGHSH, LQKENI. This TCR derives from an adult with an advanced solid tumor such as melanoma, head and neck, liver or kidney cancer. The specimen was CD4+ or CD8+ T cells sorted from blood, collected in a trial of the OX40 agonist ivuxolimab. The chain employs TRBV18 and TRBJ1-5; D might be TRBD1 (6 bases). DNA of the CDR3: TGTGCCAGCTCACGCAGGGGTACCAATCAGCCCCAGCATTTT. Encoded protein: CASSRRGTNQPQHF.